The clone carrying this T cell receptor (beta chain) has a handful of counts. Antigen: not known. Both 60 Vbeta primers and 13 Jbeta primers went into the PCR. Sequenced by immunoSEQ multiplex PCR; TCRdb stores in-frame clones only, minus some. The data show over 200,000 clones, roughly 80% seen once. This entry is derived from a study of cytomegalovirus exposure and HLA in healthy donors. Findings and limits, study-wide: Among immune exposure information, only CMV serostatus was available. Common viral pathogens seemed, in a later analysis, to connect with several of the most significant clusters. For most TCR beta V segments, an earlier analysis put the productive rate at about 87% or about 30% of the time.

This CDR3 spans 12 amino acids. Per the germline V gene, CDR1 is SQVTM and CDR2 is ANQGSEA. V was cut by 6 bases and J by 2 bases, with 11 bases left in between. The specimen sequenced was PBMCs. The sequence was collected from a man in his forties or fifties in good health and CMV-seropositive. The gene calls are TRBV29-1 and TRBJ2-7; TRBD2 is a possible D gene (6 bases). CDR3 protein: CSVLRGAYEQYF. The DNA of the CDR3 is TGCAGCGTCCTTCGCGGGGCCTACGAGCAGTACTTC.